The clone carrying this T cell receptor beta chain was observed a few times. Its antigen is unknown. This sample was included in a study of circulating and synovial CD4+ cells in juvenile arthritis. Broader study findings: These repertoires were less diverse than bulk blood CD4 repertoires. Bulk blood CD4 samples held at least an order of magnitude more or fewer genomes than CPL. Circulating pathogenic-like and bulk T cells looked alike by Vbeta family usage. Deeper sequencing increased measured overlap with synovial clonotypes.

Trimming cost V 6 bases and J 5 bases; bases outside gene matches: 10. Germline CDR1 and CDR2: SGHAT and FQNNGV. This CDR3 has 16 residues. Sequencing was performed with immunoSEQ multiplex PCR; in TCRdb, only in-frame clones are kept and a portion is missing. The data contain under 40,000 clones, around 93% of them seen just once; the ten biggest clones take up roughly 3.1%. The sequence came from a human donor with juvenile idiopathic arthritis. V usage is TRBV11-2 and J usage is TRBJ2-2; 9 bases map to TRBD1. Sequencing was done on a sample of CD4+ T cells from blood. DNA of the CDR3: TGTGCCAGCAGACCCACAGGGGGCGCAAGGACCGGGGAGCTGTTTTTT. It translates to CASRPTGGARTGELFF. The whole variable domain, filled in from reference TRBV11-2 and TRBJ2-2, reads EAGVAQSPRYKIIEKRQSVAFWCNPISGHATLYWYQQILGQGPKLLIQFQNNGVVDDSQLPKDRFSAERLKGVDSTLKIQPAKLEDSAVYLCASRPTGGARTGELFFGEGSRLTVL.